A single sample is the source of the 4 T cell receptor beta chains below, sequenced in a study of blood T cell repertoires in COVID-19. Clones were read by immunoSEQ multiplex PCR, and TCRdb kept only the in-frame ones, dropping some. The table records about 150,000 clones, 86% of them present only once. The sequenced sample consisted of PBMCs or T cells enriched from blood (not recorded which). Source of these receptors: a man in his fifties who had recovered from COVID-19.

V and J are TRBV7-9 and TRBJ2-7; D is possibly TRBD2 (6 bases). The CDR3 is 14 residues long. Trimming pared 5 bases from V and 0 bases from J, leaving 11 bases between. Looked up from germline, CDR1 is SEHNR and CDR2 is FQNEAQ (reference sequence). CDR3 coding DNA: TGTGCCAGCAGCCATAGCGGAACCTCCTACGAGCAGTACTTC. This codes for CASSHSGTSYEQYF.

This sequence joins TRBV11-2 and TRBJ1-5; TRBD1 might be the D (6 bases). The CDR3 runs 15 residues. The V end lost 2 bases, the J end lost 6 bases, and 14 bases lay between the germline ends. Germline-derived CDR1 and CDR2 are SGHAT and FQNNGV. The CDR3: CASSLQGQPVQPQHF. The CDR3 bases are TGTGCCAGCAGCTTACAAGGACAGCCGGTTCAGCCCCAGCATTTT.

V gene TRBV5-4 combines with J gene TRBJ1-4; TRBD1 matches 7 bases. Trimming at V came to 4 bases and at J to 5 bases, leaving 2 bases not matched to a gene. The CDR3 is 13 residues long. Germline V lookup: CDR1 SGHNT, CDR2 YYREEE (reference sequence). The CDR3 DNA reads as TGTGCCAGCAGCGGGGGACAGAATGAAAAACTGTTTTTT. Translating gives CASSGGQNEKLFF.

The chain has TRBV27 and TRBJ2-3, with 9 bases aligning to TRBD2. Germline V CDR1 and CDR2: MNHEY, SMNVEV (reference sequence). Trimming cost V 3 bases and J 5 bases; bases outside gene matches: 18. This CDR3 spans 19 amino acids. CDR3 amino acids: CASSFRVPQLSGRGDTQYF. Written as DNA, the CDR3 is TGTGCCAGCAGTTTCAGAGTTCCCCAACTTAGCGGGAGAGGAGATACGCAGTATTTT.